This T cell receptor beta chain emerged from a study of T cell responses to AZD1222 COVID-19 vaccine. Study summary: Whether given at about 4 or about 12 weeks, second doses were pooled.

Assay: immunoSEQ multiplex PCR; the TCRdb copy retains only in-frame clones and omits some. Counted here are 150,000 to 200,000 clones, about 94% occurring once; the ten biggest clones make up 7.5% to 9.5%. After removal of 6 bases from V and 6 bases from J, the junction contained 8 bases not matched to a gene. The CDR3 runs 13 residues. Germline values: CDR1 MNHEY, CDR2 SVGAGI. Note on this clone: Its antigen is unknown.

Study outcomes and limitations: The donor group comprised mostly white British people and more females; the analysis possibly underestimated clonal diversity. Along spike, vaccine-associated CD4 TCRs were found throughout, with dominance at 160-218 and 743-854. Repertoires were obtained only post-peak T cell response.

The clonotype originates from an adult in good health. The V call is TRBV6-5, the J call TRBJ2-7, with 7 bases fitting TRBD1. Here the sequenced sample was peripheral blood, taken on day 0 of AZD1222 vaccination. CDR3 region: CASRGQAGSEQYF. CDR3 nucleotides: TGTGCCAGCAGAGGACAGGCCGGGTCCGAGCAGTACTTC.